These T cell receptor beta chains were read from a single sample in a study of T cells in Graves' hyperthyroidism and ophthalmopathy. TCRdb called the multiplex PCR reads again in MiXCR, with one record for every CDR3 protein. This sample has more than 500,000 distinct CDR3 sequences, with roughly 17% found just once. Sample: blood. The source is a woman aged 30 to 39 with Graves' hyperthyroidism. The CDR3 runs from the conserved cysteine through the conserved F or W. A D gene is named only where the DNA matches it firmly. Clone size, where shown, is once, few, many, or a class for clones that have expanded.

v_call: TRBV7-6
cdr3_length: 14
clone_size: few
d_call: TRBD1
j_call: TRBJ2-5
cdr3_aa: CASSSHRGEETQYF
cdr3_nt: TGTGCCAGCAGCTCCCACAGGGGTGAGGAGACCCAGTACTTC

v_call: TRBV5-5
cdr3_length: 14
clone_size: NA
d_call: NA
j_call: TRBJ1-1
cdr3_aa: CASSSYSVNTGAFF
cdr3_nt: TGTGCCAGCAGCTCCTATTCCGTGAACACTGGAGCTTTCTTT

v_call: TRBV12-3/TRBV12-4
cdr3_length: 15
clone_size: many
d_call: TRBD1
j_call: TRBJ2-3
cdr3_aa: CASSARQGNTDTQYF
cdr3_nt: TGTGCCAGCAGCGCCAGACAGGGGAACACAGATACGCAGTATTTT

v_call: TRBV7-9
cdr3_length: 16
clone_size: many
d_call: NA
j_call: TRBJ2-6
cdr3_aa: CASSQPQGTGANVLTF
cdr3_nt: TGTGCCAGCAGCCAGCCCCAGGGAACTGGGGCCAACGTCCTGACTTTC

v_call: TRBV20-1
cdr3_length: 13
clone_size: many
d_call: TRBD1
j_call: TRBJ2-7
cdr3_aa: CSAAGTGAYEQYF
cdr3_nt: TGCAGTGCTGCCGGGACAGGGGCCTACGAGCAGTACTTC

v_call: TRBV12-3/TRBV12-4
cdr3_length: 16
clone_size: many
d_call: TRBD2
j_call: TRBJ2-3
cdr3_aa: CASSSSRSGIGNTQYF
cdr3_nt: TGTGCCAGCAGTTCCTCCCGTAGCGGGATAGGGAATACGCAGTATTTT

v_call: TRBV6-2/TRBV6-3
cdr3_length: 13
clone_size: many
d_call: NA
j_call: TRBJ2-1
cdr3_aa: CASSMALSSEQFF
cdr3_nt: TGTGCCAGCAGTATGGCTTTGAGTTCTGAGCAGTTCTTC

v_call: TRBV5-1
cdr3_length: 11
clone_size: NA
d_call: NA
j_call: TRBJ1-1
cdr3_aa: CASRSKGLAFF
cdr3_nt: TGCGCCAGCAGAAGTAAGGGGTTAGCTTTCTTT

v_call: TRBV6-1
cdr3_length: 17
clone_size: many
d_call: TRBD2
j_call: TRBJ2-2
cdr3_aa: CASSSPPGGPWTGELFF
cdr3_nt: TGTGCCAGCAGCTCGCCCCCGGGAGGGCCATGGACCGGGGAGCTGTTTTTT

v_call: TRBV12-3/TRBV12-4
cdr3_length: 14
clone_size: few
d_call: NA
j_call: TRBJ1-3
cdr3_aa: CASRDRWAGNTIYF
cdr3_nt: TGTGCCAGCAGGGACAGATGGGCTGGAAACACCATATATTTT

v_call: TRBV7-3
cdr3_length: 15
clone_size: many
d_call: TRBD1
j_call: TRBJ2-2
cdr3_aa: CASSLRQGSTGELFF
cdr3_nt: TGTGCCAGCAGCTTACGACAGGGAAGCACCGGGGAGCTGTTTTTT

v_call: TRBV5-6
cdr3_length: 12
clone_size: few
d_call: NA
j_call: TRBJ2-5
cdr3_aa: CASSLGRSTQYF
cdr3_nt: TGTGCCAGCAGCTTGGGTCGCAGTACCCAGTACTTC

v_call: TRBV12-3/TRBV12-4
cdr3_length: 15
clone_size: many
d_call: NA
j_call: TRBJ2-2
cdr3_aa: CASSRGGASTGELFF
cdr3_nt: TGTGCCAGCTCCAGGGGGGGAGCGAGCACCGGGGAGCTGTTTTTT